The 10 T cell receptor beta chains presented below share a single source sample, sequenced in a study of CD8 T cells in ankylosing spondylitis. General study findings and limits: Ankylosing spondylitis blood appeared to carry a characteristic TCR beta motif of roughly 8 highly homologous variants.

Via MiXCR, TCRdb re-called the 5' RACE reads, giving one row per CDR3 protein. The sample has 100,000 or so distinct CDR3 sequences, roughly 8.8% seen once; the top ten hold under 35%. Antigens for these TCRs are unknown. The specimen was blood, either unsorted or a sorted T cell fraction (not recorded which). The origin of the receptors is a male donor with ankylosing spondylitis.

This clonotype was observed a handful of times. The rearrangement uses TRBV6-5 and TRBJ2-7; TRBD2 agrees at 7 bases. The germline gives CDR1 MNHEY, CDR2 SVGAGI. This CDR3 comprises 15 residues. Unmatched junction bases numbered 11, after V lost 2 bases and J lost 7 bases. CDR3 amino acids: CASSYGAGETTEQYF. The CDR3 DNA sequence: TGTGCCAGCAGTTACGGGGCGGGAGAAACTACAGAGCAGTACTTC.

The CDR3: CASSDLAGGPKDAGELFF. The CDR3, as DNA: TGTGCCAGCAGTGATCTAGCGGGAGGGCCAAAGGACGCCGGGGAGCTGTTTTTT. The V and J genes are TRBV6-1 and TRBJ2-2, with 12 bases that match TRBD2. The CDR3 contains 18 residues. J lost 6 bases, V lost 3 bases, and 11 bases had no gene match. CDR1 is MNHNS and CDR2 is SASEGT in the germline V gene.

The sample holds a few counts of this clonotype. CDR3 amino acids: CASSPTRTGTNSPLHF. The CDR3 DNA reads TGTGCCAGCAGCCCAACCCGGACAGGGACGAATTCACCCCTCCACTTT. This rearrangement joins TRBV7-9 to TRBJ1-6; 8 bases map to TRBD1. CDR3 size: 16 residues. Germline V CDR1 and CDR2: SEHNR, FQNEAQ (reference sequence). After removal of 5 bases from V and 7 bases from J, the junction contained 10 bases not matched to a gene.

The V call is TRBV29-1, the J call TRBJ2-7; TRBD1 matches 12 bases. The CDR3 is 14 amino acids. Unmatched junction bases numbered 8, after V lost 5 bases and J lost 6 bases. Germline V CDR1 and CDR2: SQVTM, ANQGSEA. CDR3 DNA: TGCAGCGTTCCCAGGGGACAGGGGGCTTCCGAGCAGTACTTC. Translated, it gives CSVPRGQGASEQYF.

Turning to this clonotype: A much bigger clone sits one base away, suggesting this may be a read error. V and J are TRBV24-1 and TRBJ2-2, with D perhaps TRBD2 (5 bases). Deletions cut 7 bases from V and 6 bases from J, with 14 bases between. Germline V CDR1 and CDR2: KGHDR, SFDVKD. CDR3 length: 14 amino acids. The DNA of the CDR3 is TGTGCCACCAGAGATGAGGGCATATCCGGGGAGCTGTTTTTT. This codes for CATRDEGISGELFF.

This clonotype has more than one count but fewer than ten. The J gene is TRBJ2-2, the V gene TRBV19; 9 nucleotides agree with TRBD2. This CDR3 comprises 15 residues. After removal of 5 bases from V and 0 bases from J, the junction contained 1 base not matched to a gene. CDR1 and CDR2 from the germline V gene are LNHDA and SQIVND (reference sequence). Written as DNA, the CDR3 is TGTGCCAGTAGTCGGACTAGCGCGAACACCGGGGAGCTGTTTTTT. Translated: CASSRTSANTGELFF.

This clonotype has more than one count but fewer than ten. The chain couples TRBV4-2 to TRBJ1-1; D is unclear. Germline values: CDR1 LGHNA, CDR2 YNFKEQ. The V end was cut by 0 bases, the J end by 0 bases, with 11 bases between. This CDR3 spans 16 amino acids. Here the CDR3 reads CASSQEGEAMNTEAFF. The CDR3 coding sequence is TGTGCCAGCAGCCAAGAGGGTGAGGCGATGAACACTGAAGCTTTCTTT.

In this sample, this clonotype turned up a few times. The chain carries TRBV12-3 or TRBV12-4 and TRBJ1-1; 8 bases are a match to TRBD1. This CDR3 has 13 amino acids. V shed 3 bases and J 5 bases; nucleotides not matched to a gene: 2. For the CDR3, the DNA is TGTGCCAGCAGTTTTACAGGGGGTACTGAAGCTTTCTTT. Its protein product is CASSFTGGTEAFF.

This clonotype was counted at least ten times. J is TRBJ2-1 and V is TRBV7-9; D is unclear. The V end was cut by 4 bases, the J end by 8 bases, with 12 bases between. The CDR3 contains 13 residues. CDR1 SEHNR and CDR2 FQNEAQ come from the germline V gene (reference sequence). CDR3 nucleotide sequence: TGTGCCAGCAGCTCCCCCAACCGCGATGAGCAGTTCTTC. This encodes CASSSPNRDEQFF.

The chain couples TRBV5-4 to TRBJ2-5; 9 nucleotides match TRBD2. This CDR3 spans 16 amino acids. CDR1 is SGHNT, CDR2 YYREEE, per germline (reference sequence). Unmatched junction bases numbered 7, after V lost 0 bases and J lost 4 bases. DNA for the CDR3: TGTGCCAGCAGCTTGGAGGTGGCGCGGGAGGGAGAGACCCAGTACTTC. Translating gives CASSLEVAREGETQYF.